The present T cell receptor beta chain was sequenced within a study of human T cells and chemical hapten exposure. Time point denoted: patch test 1, 2 weeks after DPC sensitization. Treatment specified: therapeutic diphenylcyclopropenone sensitization with weekly scalp DPC. People who gave samples had alopecia, were 18 to 70 years old, and were suitable for DPC. During construction of the library, unique molecular identifiers were attached to individual cDNA molecules for quantitative, reproducible TCR counting. TCRdb reprocessed the RACE reads via MiXCR and lists one record per CDR3 protein. The sample has approximately 110,000 distinct CDR3 sequences, more than 9.5% seen once. The germline V gene encodes CDR1 LNHNV and CDR2 YYDKDF (reference sequence). CDR3 length equals 16 residues. V was pared by 0 bases and J by 2 bases, with 13 bases between.

This sequence originates from a woman in her thirties or forties with alopecia areata. Some clones in this sample may be carry-over from other donors' samples. The chain couples TRBV15 to TRBJ1-2; D not certain. The sample in question was whole blood, obtained in connection with sensitization to the hapten diphenylcyclopropenone (DPC). The CDR3 DNA sequence: TGTGCCACCAGCAGAGATCTGGGTTCGGAAAACTATGGCTACACCTTC. This gives the protein CATSRDLGSENYGYTF.